One sample yielded the 28 T cell receptor beta chains listed below, sequenced in a study of shared clonotypes between healthy human individuals. CD45RO-negative cells were positively selected for CCR7, leaving out terminally differentiated effector memory CD45RA+ cells. TCRdb's copy holds only in-frame clones and misses some; the assay was immunoSEQ multiplex PCR. This sample yields around 600,000 clones, of which 95% to 98% are seen a single time; around 0.3% belongs to the top ten. The source material was naive CD8+ T cells sorted from blood. These receptor sequences come from a man between 25 and 39 years old in good health.

The V call is TRBV7-9, the J call TRBJ2-1; D may be TRBD1 or TRBD2 (5 bases each). Germline CDR1 reads SEHNR; CDR2 reads FQNEAQ (reference sequence). CDR3 length equals 17 residues. Trimming stripped 2 bases from V and 5 bases from J, with 19 bases between. The CDR3 reads CASSLTSGTLRNNEQFF. In nucleotides, the CDR3 is TGTGCCAGCAGCTTAACGTCCGGGACGTTAAGAAACAATGAGCAGTTCTTC. Full variable domain (outside the CDR3, taken from reference TRBV7-9 and TRBJ2-1): DTGVSQNPRHKITKRGQNVTFRCDPISEHNRLYWYRQTLGQGPEFLTYFQNEAQLEKSRLLSDRFSAERPKGSFSTLEIQRTEQGDSAMYLCASSLTSGTLRNNEQFFGPGTRLTVL.

The chain combines TRBV30 with TRBJ1-1; tentative D call: TRBD1 (6 bases). This CDR3 is 13 amino acids long. CDR1 and CDR2 (germline): GTSNPN, SVGIG (reference sequence). V lost 1 base, J lost 3 bases, and 9 bases lay in between. The CDR3 nucleotides read TGTGCCTGGAGTGCGGACAGCGACACTGAAGCTTTCTTT. Translated, it gives CAWSADSDTEAFF.

The CDR3 spells CAISGGGGQPQHF. In nucleotides, the CDR3 is TGTGCCATCAGTGGAGGGGGCGGACAGCCCCAGCATTTT. J is TRBJ1-5 and V is TRBV10-3, with 7 bases fitting TRBD1. With 4 bases clipped from V and 7 bases from J, the junction kept 4 bases outside the gene matches. Germline assignment: CDR1 ENHRY and CDR2 SYGVKD. The CDR3 spans 13 residues.

The chain is built from TRBV7-6 and TRBJ1-1; D unresolved. Germline CDR1 SGHVS, CDR2 FNYEAQ. The CDR3 has 14 residues. Trimming cost V 5 bases and J 1 base, with 11 bases left between them. The CDR3 is CASSLGVQNTEAFF. The CDR3 DNA reads as TGTGCCAGCAGCCTCGGAGTTCAGAACACTGAAGCTTTCTTT.

The V call is TRBV9, the J call TRBJ2-2, with D perhaps matching TRBD1 (6 bases). From germline, CDR1 is SGDLS and CDR2 YYNGEE. The CDR3 is 16 residues long. The V end was cut by 3 bases, the J end by 1 base, with 13 bases between. CDR3: CASSAPPTGNTGELFF. The CDR3 nucleotides are TGTGCCAGCAGCGCCCCTCCGACAGGGAACACCGGGGAGCTGTTTTTT.

The V call is TRBV27, the J call TRBJ2-1; 13 bases are shared with TRBD2. The junction had 9 bases not matched to a gene; V was cut back by 5 bases and J by 8 bases. The germline V gene encodes CDR1 MNHEY and CDR2 SMNVEV (reference sequence). The CDR3 spans 16 residues. This chain's CDR3 is CASSPRLAGGGHEQFF. CDR3 in DNA: TGTGCCAGCAGTCCAAGACTAGCGGGAGGAGGCCATGAGCAGTTCTTC.

This clone showed up just once. The chain uses TRBV5-1 and TRBJ2-3; 10 bases are a match to TRBD2. This CDR3 spans 15 amino acids. Germline V gene sequence: CDR1 SGHRS, CDR2 YFSETQ. J was trimmed by 4 bases and V by 2 bases; bases with no gene match: 4. The CDR3 sequence: CASSLSGRVADTQYF. In DNA form, the CDR3 reads TGCGCCAGCAGCTTAAGCGGGAGGGTTGCAGATACGCAGTATTTT.

The chain uses TRBV19 and TRBJ2-1, with TRBD2 identical over 9 bases. Unmatched junction bases numbered 7, after V lost 3 bases and J lost 4 bases. CDR1 is LNHDA, CDR2 SQIVND, per germline (reference sequence). This CDR3 comprises 16 residues. This CDR3 is CASSIARLAGYNEQFF. The CDR3 coding sequence is TGTGCCAGTAGTATTGCTCGGCTAGCGGGGTACAATGAGCAGTTCTTC.

V is TRBV4-1 and J is TRBJ2-5, with 13 nucleotides matching TRBD2. The CDR3 runs to 17 residues. Germline loops: CDR1 MGHRA, CDR2 YSYEKL. Trimming removed 0 bases from V and 5 bases from J; junction bases left unmatched: 6. DNA for the CDR3: TGCGCCAGCAGCCAAGAACTAGCGGGAGGGCCTCGGGAGACCCAGTACTTC. It translates to CASSQELAGGPRETQYF.

This chain joins TRBV27 and TRBJ2-7; 8 bases agree with TRBD2. This CDR3 has 15 residues. Germline V gene sequence: CDR1 MNHEY, CDR2 SMNVEV (reference sequence). With 5 bases clipped from V and 5 bases from J, the junction kept 11 bases outside the gene matches. This CDR3 reads CASSPIAGSPHEQYF. The CDR3 DNA follows: TGTGCCAGCAGTCCTATAGCGGGATCTCCCCACGAGCAGTACTTC.

This clone appeared a single time. The chain joins TRBV27 to TRBJ2-7; 9 bases line up with TRBD1. Germline V gene sequence: CDR1 MNHEY, CDR2 SMNVEV (reference sequence). The ends lost 4 bases at V and 1 base at J; junction bases unmatched: 8. CDR3 length: 16 amino acids. The CDR3 DNA reads TGTGCCAGCAGTTCTCTCCCGGGACAGGGTTCCTACGAGCAGTACTTC. It is translated as CASSSLPGQGSYEQYF.

This chain joins TRBV5-1 and TRBJ2-2, with no clear D. The CDR3 extends over 14 amino acids. Deletions cut 1 base from V and 6 bases from J, with 10 bases between. The V gene's germline CDR1 is SGHRS and CDR2 YFSETQ. The CDR3 loop is CASSLFGSPGELFF. The CDR3 bases are TGCGCCAGCAGCTTGTTTGGTAGCCCCGGGGAGCTGTTTTTT.

The chain recombines TRBV28 with TRBJ1-1; D uncertain. V lost 6 bases, J lost 8 bases, and 10 bases lay in between. The CDR3 spans 11 residues. Per germline, CDR1 MDHEN and CDR2 SYDVKM. CDR3 nucleotides: TGTGCCAGCAGGACCGGGAGAGAAGCTTTCTTT. As protein: CASRTGREAFF.

The chain combines TRBV7-9 with TRBJ2-1; the D is unclear. This CDR3 spans 13 amino acids. Trimming took 5 bases from V and 6 from J, leaving 11 bases between them. Germline loops: CDR1 SEHNR, CDR2 FQNEAQ (reference sequence). CDR3 region: CASSPPQLNEQFF. In nucleotides, the CDR3 is TGTGCCAGCAGCCCCCCACAGCTCAATGAGCAGTTCTTC.

The chain combines TRBV27 with TRBJ1-5, with D perhaps TRBD1 (5 bases). The CDR3 has 15 residues. V was trimmed by 0 bases and J by 4 bases, leaving 10 bases between them. CDR1 MNHEY and CDR2 SMNVEV come from the germline V gene (reference sequence). In nucleotides, the CDR3 is TGTGCCAGCAGTTTATCCAGGGTTAATAATCAGCCCCAGCATTTT. Amino acid sequence: CASSLSRVNNQPQHF.

The chain has TRBV7-8 and TRBJ2-5, with D maybe TRBD1 (6 bases). V shed 0 bases and J shed 0 bases, with 8 bases lying between them. The CDR3 is made up of 15 amino acids. CDR1 and CDR2 from the germline V gene are SGHVS and FQNEAQ. The CDR3, as DNA: TGTGCCAGCAGCTTAGCCTGGACAGACCAAGAGACCCAGTACTTC. This sequence encodes CASSLAWTDQETQYF.

The chain has TRBV27 and TRBJ1-5; possibly TRBD1 for D (6 bases). This CDR3 spans 15 amino acids. Trimming cost V 4 bases and J 6 bases, with 16 bases left between them. Germline-derived CDR1 and CDR2 are MNHEY and SMNVEV (reference sequence). The chain's CDR3 is CASSSSQGFGQPQHF. CDR3 nucleotides: TGTGCCAGCAGTTCGAGTCAGGGGTTCGGTCAGCCCCAGCATTTT.

The chain couples TRBV9 to TRBJ2-3; D may be TRBD2 (6 bases). CDR1 and CDR2 (germline): SGDLS, YYNGEE. The CDR3 is 15 amino acids. The germline V and J ends were trimmed by 3 bases and 7 bases, with 18 bases remaining between them. CDR3 nucleotides: TGTGCCAGCAGCGCCCCTCGGGATAGCGGAAATACGCAGTATTTT. This encodes CASSAPRDSGNTQYF.

This sequence joins TRBV28 and TRBJ1-3, with D uncertain. This CDR3 has 14 residues. Germline CDR1 MDHEN, CDR2 SYDVKM. V lost 2 bases to trimming and J lost 0 bases, with 5 bases between them. CDR3 in DNA: TGTGCCAGCAGTTTAGTCAACTCTGGAAACACCATATATTTT. Amino acids: CASSLVNSGNTIYF.

V and J are TRBV13 and TRBJ2-3; D perhaps matches TRBD2 (6 bases). Trimming took off 6 bases at V and 4 bases at J, with 32 bases between the two ends. CDR3 length: 20 residues. Germline values: CDR1 PRHDT, CDR2 FYEKMQ (reference sequence). The CDR3 nucleotides are TGTGCCAGCAGTCTCTTGGGGGGTCTTTCTTATGAGACATCGCCAGATACGCAGTATTTT. Translated: CASSLLGGLSYETSPDTQYF.

This clone was seen only once. The genes are TRBV5-4 and TRBJ2-2; TRBD1 agrees at 7 bases. V shed 5 bases and J 4 bases; nucleotides not matched to a gene: 8. Germline CDR1 SGHNT, CDR2 YYREEE (reference sequence). The CDR3 spans 15 residues. CDR3 DNA sequence: TGTGCCAGCAGAAATTGGACAGGTCGCACCGGGGAGCTGTTTTTT. Its translation is CASRNWTGRTGELFF.

The chain has TRBV2 and TRBJ2-7, with D perhaps matching TRBD1 (6 bases). The V gene's germline CDR1 is SNHLY and CDR2 FYNNEI. The ends were cut back, 6 bases at V and 4 bases at J, with 16 bases in the middle. The CDR3 extends over 14 amino acids. CDR3 sequence reads: CASRQGRLLYEQYF. The CDR3 DNA reads TGTGCCAGCAGACAGGGCCGCCTACTGTACGAGCAGTACTTC.

This clone occurred once. The gene calls are TRBV14 and TRBJ2-1; TRBD2 might be the D (5 bases). Germline loops: CDR1 SGHDN, CDR2 FVKESK. The V end lost 0 bases, the J end lost 5 bases, and 14 bases lay between the germline ends. This CDR3 is built from 16 residues. In DNA, the CDR3 is TGTGCCAGCAGCCAAGATAGGCTAGCCCCAAACAATGAGCAGTTCTTC. It codes for CASSQDRLAPNNEQFF.

The genes are TRBV9 and TRBJ2-7, with D uncertain. V was cut by 3 bases and J by 7 bases, with 14 bases left in between. Germline-derived CDR1 and CDR2 are SGDLS and YYNGEE. This CDR3 region has 13 residues. The CDR3 is CASSASTVGEQYF. Here the CDR3 DNA reads TGTGCCAGCAGCGCCAGCACCGTGGGGGAGCAGTACTTC.

This clone was seen once. Other nucleotide sequences in the sample specify the same CDR3. The chain combines TRBV5-6 with TRBJ2-1, with 8 positions matching TRBD2. The CDR3 is made up of 16 amino acids. J lost 4 bases, V lost 0 bases, and 6 bases had no gene match. CDR1 is SGHDT, CDR2 YYEEEE, per germline. The CDR3 bases are TGTGCCAGCAGCTTGGCTCTAGCGGGCCGTTACAATGAGCAGTTCTTC. Protein: CASSLALAGRYNEQFF.

The chain employs TRBV10-3 and TRBJ1-3, with TRBD1 as a possible D gene (5 bases). Per germline, CDR1 ENHRY and CDR2 SYGVKD. The CDR3 has 16 amino acids. V lost 8 bases to trimming and J lost 2 bases, with 19 bases between them. CDR3 DNA: TGTGCCATCGGAAGCTCAAGTGGGGGAGCTGGAAACACCATATATTTT. Amino acid sequence: CAIGSSSGGAGNTIYF.

This clone has just one count. The chain couples TRBV5-1 to TRBJ2-5; D is perhaps TRBD1 (5 bases). The CDR3 length is 14 residues. Trimming removed 4 bases at V and 5 bases at J, with 15 bases between. The germline V gene encodes CDR1 SGHRS and CDR2 YFSETQ. The CDR3 loop reads CASSAWTSGETQYF. The CDR3 DNA sequence: TGCGCCAGCAGCGCCTGGACAAGTGGGGAGACCCAGTACTTC.

This rearrangement joins TRBV11-2 to TRBJ2-1, with D maybe TRBD2 (5 bases). The length of the CDR3 is 15 residues. The ends were cut back, 3 bases at V and 9 bases at J, with 18 bases in the middle. Per the germline V gene, CDR1 is SGHAT and CDR2 is FQNNGV. CDR3 residues: CASSFQARYTSEQFF. The DNA for the CDR3 is TGTGCCAGCAGCTTTCAGGCTCGGTATACTAGTGAGCAGTTCTTC.